This T cell receptor (beta chain) was identified during a study of blood T cell repertoires in COVID-19. In the original analysis: Researchers report that nucleated cell counts were estimated from reference gene primer amplification. Data came from immunoSEQ multiplex PCR; TCRdb stores just in-frame clones and leaves some out. The V and J calls and clone size were taken over from that table, and D and trimming were inferred from the DNA. Of approximately 99,000 clones listed, 84% are singletons. Trimming cost V 5 bases and J 0 bases; bases outside gene matches: 8. Germline loops: CDR1 LNHDA, CDR2 SQIVND (reference sequence). The CDR3 extends over 16 amino acids.

The chain uses TRBV19 and TRBJ2-3, with 7 bases lining up with TRBD1. The sequencing input was peripheral blood. This clonotype was obtained from an older man with active or convalescent COVID-19. CDR3 protein: CASSAPRQGSTDTQYF. The CDR3 bases are TGTGCCAGTAGTGCCCCCAGACAGGGTAGCACAGATACGCAGTATTTT.